Following are 17 T cell receptor beta chains from one sample sequenced in a study of T cell repertoires in ileal Crohn's disease. Method: immunoSEQ multiplex PCR; TCRdb's copy keeps in-frame clones and lacks some. This table holds 12,000 or so clones, about 67% found once. Indicated time point: neoterminal ileum biopsy at postoperative endoscopy, about 6 months after surgery. Sequenced: ileal tissue. All receptors derive from an adult with Crohn's disease.

The genes are TRBV29-1 and TRBJ2-5; no clear D gene. Germline CDR1 SQVTM, CDR2 ANQGSEA. This CDR3 has 13 amino acids. The ends were cut back, 4 bases at V and 5 bases at J, with 14 bases in the middle. The CDR3 DNA reads as TGCAGCGTTGGGGCCAGCATCGGGGAGACCCAGTACTTC. It is translated as CSVGASIGETQYF.

Only one count was recorded for this clone. The rearrangement joins TRBV5-4 to TRBJ2-3; 7 nucleotides line up with TRBD2. V was clipped by 4 bases and J by 0 bases; unmatched bases: 8. The germline gives CDR1 SGHNT, CDR2 YYREEE (reference sequence). The CDR3 sequence is 16 residues long. CDR3 in amino acids: CASSLRTGRSTDTQYF. As DNA, the CDR3 is TGTGCCAGCAGCCTCCGGACCGGGAGGAGCACAGATACGCAGTATTTT.

The chain uses TRBV5-4 and TRBJ1-3, with TRBD1 matching 7 bases. Germline lookup yields CDR1 SGHNT and CDR2 YYREEE (reference sequence). The trim removed 4 bases at V and 2 bases at J, leaving 3 bases unmatched. The CDR3 is made up of 14 amino acids. Here the CDR3 reads CASSMQGAGNTIYF. CDR3 DNA sequence: TGTGCCAGCAGCATGCAGGGGGCTGGAAACACCATATATTTT.

As DNA, the CDR3 is TGCGCCAGCAGCCCCAGTTTGAACACTGAAGCTTTCTTT. Protein product: CASSPSLNTEAFF. The chain combines TRBV5-1 with TRBJ1-1; D is unclear. Germline V lookup: CDR1 SGHRS, CDR2 YFSETQ. V lost 4 bases to trimming and J lost 0 bases, with 7 bases between them. This CDR3 is 13 amino acids long.

The chain links TRBV6-4 to TRBJ2-1, with 7 nucleotides matching TRBD1. Germline V gene data show CDR1 as MRHNA and CDR2 as SNTAGT. V dropped 3 bases and J dropped 5; count of bases not matched to a gene: 7. The CDR3 has 15 amino acids. CDR3 bases: TGTGCCAGCAGTGAGAGGACAGGCCCTAACAATGAGCAGTTCTTC. Translated, it gives CASSERTGPNNEQFF.

This clone was recorded once. The CDR3 protein is CASSMVSDTQYF. As DNA, the CDR3 is TGTGCCAGTAGTATGGTCTCAGATACGCAGTATTTT. V usage is TRBV19 and J usage is TRBJ2-3; D is uncertain. CDR1 is LNHDA, CDR2 SQIVND, per germline (reference sequence). The CDR3 covers 12 residues. V lost 3 bases and J lost 4, with 5 bases in between.

This chain joins TRBV6-5 and TRBJ2-4; D might be TRBD2 (7 bases). Trimming pared 6 bases from V and 9 bases from J, leaving 15 bases between. The CDR3 runs 13 residues. Germline lookup yields CDR1 MNHEY and CDR2 SVGAGI. The CDR3 reads CASSRGAVGIQYF. The CDR3 DNA reads as TGTGCCAGCAGCCGGGGGGCCGTGGGCATTCAGTACTTC.

This chain joins TRBV6-1 and TRBJ1-2; D is perhaps TRBD1 (5 bases). V shed 8 bases and J shed 3 bases, with 16 bases lying between them. The CDR3 runs to 14 residues. CDR1 MNHNS and CDR2 SASEGT come from the germline V gene. This CDR3 is CASLRDRNYYGYTF. The DNA for the CDR3 is TGTGCCAGCCTCCGGGACCGCAACTACTATGGCTACACCTTC.

This chain connects TRBV6-1 to TRBJ2-1; no reliable D call. Germline V gene data show CDR1 as MNHNS and CDR2 as SASEGT. V lost 4 bases and J lost 14, with 15 bases in between. This CDR3 contains 12 residues. The CDR3 loop reads CASSALLRIKFF. CDR3 DNA sequence: TGTGCCAGCAGTGCCCTCCTTAGAATAAAGTTCTTC.

This clone was seen a single time. The chain recombines TRBV11-3 with TRBJ1-1, with D possibly matching TRBD1 (5 bases). Germline-derived CDR1 and CDR2 are SGHNT and YENEEA. The V end lost 4 bases, the J end lost 0 bases, and 9 bases lay between the germline ends. CDR3 length: 14 amino acids. DNA for the CDR3: TGTGCCAGCAGCTCCGACAGTATGAACACTGAAGCTTTCTTT. This encodes CASSSDSMNTEAFF.

This sequence joins TRBV27 and TRBJ2-3; TRBD1 agrees at 9 bases. Germline CDR1 is MNHEY and CDR2 is SMNVEV (reference sequence). The CDR3 runs 16 residues. V shed 5 bases and J 2 bases; nucleotides not matched to a gene: 8. Here the CDR3 DNA reads TGTGCCAGCAGTCCCGGACAGGGGAGCCTCACAGATACGCAGTATTTT. It specifies CASSPGQGSLTDTQYF.

This clone was observed a few times. The chain employs TRBV19 and TRBJ2-1; 11 bases map to TRBD2. The germline V gene encodes CDR1 LNHDA and CDR2 SQIVND (reference sequence). Trimming cost V 4 bases and J 5 bases; bases outside gene matches: 13. This CDR3 is built from 18 residues. CDR3 residues: CASSRDGATSGGNNEQFF. The CDR3 DNA is TGTGCCAGTAGTAGGGACGGGGCTACTAGCGGGGGAAACAATGAGCAGTTCTTC.

This clone has just a few counts. The rearrangement links TRBV2 to TRBJ1-5; D ambiguous. V was shortened by 6 bases and J by 2 bases, with 11 bases between the two germline ends. The CDR3 spans 14 residues. Germline lookup yields CDR1 SNHLY and CDR2 FYNNEI. This CDR3 reads CASRGSSGNQPQHF. The CDR3 DNA reads as TGTGCCAGCAGGGGGAGTTCGGGCAATCAGCCCCAGCATTTT.

The V gene is TRBV28, the J gene TRBJ1-2; weak D call: TRBD1 (5 bases). The CDR3 runs to 11 residues. Germline V gene sequence: CDR1 MDHEN, CDR2 SYDVKM. Trimming took 4 bases from V and 6 from J, leaving 6 bases between them. The DNA for the CDR3 is TGTGCCAGCAGTTCCAGGGATGGCTACACCTTC. Translating it yields CASSSRDGYTF.

The rearrangement uses TRBV9 and TRBJ1-2; D is uncertain. This CDR3 is 14 amino acids long. CDR1 is SGDLS, CDR2 YYNGEE, per germline. V was clipped by 0 bases and J by 8 bases, with 14 bases between them. The CDR3 DNA follows: TGTGCCAGCAGCGTAGGAGTCCCACGGTCCGGCTACACCTTC. It translates to CASSVGVPRSGYTF.

The chain links TRBV6-6 to TRBJ2-3; D gene unclear. The CDR3 extends over 12 amino acids. The V end lost 2 bases, the J end lost 6 bases, and 6 bases lay between the germline ends. Germline V gives CDR1 MNHNY, CDR2 SVGAGI (reference sequence). The CDR3 coding sequence is TGTGCCAGCAGTTACGCCCGCGATACGCAGTATTTT. It is translated as CASSYARDTQYF.

The V call is TRBV7-9, the J call TRBJ2-1; 9 bases agree with TRBD1. Germline V gene sequence: CDR1 SEHNR, CDR2 FQNEAQ (reference sequence). Trimming took 1 base from V and 5 from J; bases not matched to a gene: 3. There are 15 residues in the CDR3. CDR3 sequence (DNA): TGTGCCAGCAGCTTAGGGACAGGGGCCCACAATGAGCAGTTCTTC. Translation: CASSLGTGAHNEQFF. Variable domain in full (rest from reference TRBV7-9 and TRBJ2-1): DTGVSQNPRHKITKRGQNVTFRCDPISEHNRLYWYRQTLGQGPEFLTYFQNEAQLEKSRLLSDRFSAERPKGSFSTLEIQRTEQGDSAMYLCASSLGTGAHNEQFFGPGTRLTVL.